This T cell receptor (beta chain) is drawn from a study of blood T cells in healthy people across ages (dated by TCRdb to the mid-2010s). Context from the whole study: In model experiments, template switching captured about one uniquely barcoded TCR beta cDNA molecule for every two T cells. To track age-related changes in TCR beta repertoire diversity, the study relied on deep sequencing normalized with unique cDNA molecular identifiers. Using the same blood draw, the study looked at two additional independent replicas of 1 million unique cDNA reads for two donors, one aged 18 to 29 and the other aged 80 or older. The donors were split into four age groups: young (average about 15 years), middle-aged (more than 35), aged (around 67) and long-lived (approximately 80). To avoid experimental bias, donors of different ages were distributed randomly across sequencing lanes.

This clonotype was seen ten or more times. Its antigen remains unidentified. Per-nucleotide qualities are absent, and no much larger clonotype sits a single base away. The donors were roughly 40 Caucasian individuals from Russia, aged roughly 6 to 100 years, who were systemically healthy. Ten milliliters of peripheral blood were drawn from each donor into EDTA-treated Vacutainer tubes. Ficoll-Paque density-gradient centrifugation was used to isolate PBMCs, with at least 7 million per sample. Total RNA, at least 6 micrograms per sample, was extracted from PBMCs with Trizol reagent. Naive CD45RAhigh/CD27high T cell percentages were measured by flow cytometry on a PBMC aliquot from every donor. Libraries were prepared through 5' RACE. TCRdb shows the sequencer as Illumina HiSeq 2500. The second PCR ran for about 7 to 11 cycles and used a J-beta primer mix along with a sample-barcoded 5' primer. A template-switch 5' adaptor carrying 12 random nucleotides introduced a unique molecular identifier onto each TCR beta cDNA molecule. Each sample yielded at least 2.5 million CDR3-containing paired-end reads. The Mint cDNA synthesis kit, primed by a TRBC-specific oligonucleotide, was used to synthesize first-strand cDNA from all RNA. All cDNA was treated with uracil-DNA glycosylase and then went through a first 18-cycle PCR with the universal primers M1SS and BC2_uni_R. The paper's data handling went like this. Each sample was normalized by randomly selecting 1 million high-quality reads, each carrying a distinct molecular identifier. Instead of being binned into consensus sequences, reads that shared molecular identifiers were thrown out. MiTCR, run with a Q25 quality threshold and the strictest error-elimination algorithm, handled CDR3 identification, clonotype clustering and error correction. A nonparametric unseen species model with Euler transformation was used to estimate a lower bound on total TCR beta diversity. Using fastp trimming at Q25 and MiXCR clonotype assembly, TCRdb reanalyzed the public sequencing data and kept in-frame beta chains. Every CDR3 protein is listed once, alongside the most common genes and DNA of its rows. Here the V and J calls rest on TCRdb's processing, not on the authors' analysis. This sample holds 600,000 or so distinct CDR3 sequences; 40% to 50% were observed only once. Roughly 25% of the sample is in the top ten clones.

CDR1 MNHEY and CDR2 SVGAGI were looked up in the germline V gene. Including the terminal cysteine and phenylalanine, the CDR3 comprises 14 residues. Only CDR3 DNA remains: 42 bases, in frame from the first base. Trimming removed 6 bases from V and 5 bases from J, leaving 15 bases between the germline ends. Here is what the overall study found, with its caveats: Estimates of total diversity based on one million sequenced T cells were regarded as lower bounds and as underestimates. Because the CMV infection status of the donors was unknown, age-related changes in expanded clonotypes may potentially have been confounded. Conclusive comparison of naive and antigen-experienced compartments was prevented by the profiling of bulk unsorted PBMCs. A strong correlation was found between observed TCR beta diversity and the percentage of naive T cells measured by flow cytometry. The long-lived group showed more naive CD4+ T cells, fewer expanded clones and increased TCR diversity than the aged group, suggesting age selection. Observed TCR beta diversity per million T cells fell roughly linearly with age, and a significant reduction was already apparent by age around 36.

The source material was blood. The origin of this receptor is a man older than 75 in good health. The chain joins TRBV6-5 to TRBJ2-3, with TRBD1 tentatively as D gene (6 bases match). The sequenced DNA: TGTGCCAGCAGGATCGGACAGAAAGGAGATACGCAGTATTTT. The encoded protein is CASRIGQKGDTQYF.